The 17 T cell receptor beta chains reported below all come from one sample, sequenced in a study of tumor and adjacent non-tumor tissue in lung cancer. Three rounds of nested PCR, following a modified ARM-PCR protocol, produced the TCRbeta library. Via MiXCR, TCRdb re-called the multiplex PCR reads, giving one row per CDR3 protein. The sample lists some 71,000 distinct CDR3 sequences; roughly 72% were seen once. The template was RNA from unsorted bulk tissue. The specimen was lung tumor tissue. The source is a woman in her thirties or forties with non-small cell lung cancer.

Points on this clonotype: The junction departs from the called germline gene at one end, perhaps through a read error. The J gene is TRBJ1-3, the V gene TRBV20-1; D is ambiguous. The V gene's germline CDR1 is DFQATT and CDR2 SNEGSKA (reference sequence). The CDR3 is 14 residues long. CDR3 nucleotides: TGCAGTGCTAGAGTCCAACAGCCTGGAAACACCATATATTTC. As protein: CSARVQQPGNTIYF.

On this clonotype itself: One end of the junction varies from germline; a read error may be responsible. This chain uses TRBV28 with TRBJ2-5; 10 nucleotides agree with TRBD1. The CDR3 contains 15 residues. Germline CDR1 is MDHEN and CDR2 is SYDVKM. The CDR3 coding sequence is TGTGCCAGCACCAGCCGGGACAGGGGACCAGAGACCCATTACTTC. Amino acid sequence: CASTSRDRGPETHYF. Variable domain in full (rest from reference TRBV28 and TRBJ2-5): DVKVTQSSRYLVKRTGEKVFLECVQDMDHENMFWYRQDPGLGLRLIYFSYDVKMKEKGDIPEGYSVSREKKERFSLILESASTNQTSMYLCASTSRDRGPETHYFGPGTRLLVL.

This clonotype was counted a single time. This could be a read error, since a much larger clone is one nucleotide away. The chain joins TRBV7-9 to TRBJ2-5, with 14 bases aligning to TRBD2. This CDR3 comprises 17 residues. CDR1 is SEHNR, CDR2 FQNEAQ, per germline (reference sequence). The CDR3 protein is CVSSSRLAGGERETQYF. The CDR3 nucleotides read TGTGTCAGCAGCTCCCGACTAGCGGGAGGGGAGCGGGAGACCCAGTACTTC.

As concerns this clonotype: The junction departs from the called germline gene at one end, perhaps through a read error. The rearrangement uses TRBV5-1 and TRBJ2-1, with 9 bases matching TRBD2. The CDR3 sequence is 15 residues long. The germline V gene has CDR1 SGHRS and CDR2 YFSETQ. CDR3 amino acids: CSSSLGTSTLTEQFF. The CDR3 DNA reads TGCTCCAGCAGCTTGGGGACTAGCACCCTGACGGAGCAGTTCTTC. Drawing the rest from reference TRBV5-1 and TRBJ2-1, the complete variable domain is KAGVTQTPRYLIKTRGQQVTLSCSPISGHRSVSWYQQTPGQGLQFLFEYFSETQRNKGNFPGRFSGRQFSNSRSEMNVSTLELGDSALYLCSSSLGTSTLTEQFFGPGTRLTVL.

This clonotype was recorded many times. J is TRBJ2-2 and V is TRBV6-1, with 7 bases that match TRBD2. The germline V gene encodes CDR1 MNHNS and CDR2 SASEGT. CDR3 length: 17 residues. With 3 bases clipped from V and 3 bases from J, the junction kept 10 bases outside the gene matches. CDR3 DNA sequence: TGTGCCAGCAGTGACCAGATTACTAGCGACTACACCGGGGAGCTGTTTTTT. This gives the protein CASSDQITSDYTGELFF.

As to this clonotype: An end of the junction does not agree with germline; a read error may underlie this. The chain couples TRBV11-3 to TRBJ2-2; the D is unclear. Per germline, CDR1 SGHNT and CDR2 YENEEA. The CDR3 has 13 residues. CDR3 sequence (DNA): TGTGTCAGCAGTTTAGCCGGCTACGGGGAGCTGTTTTTT. Translation: CVSSLAGYGELFF.

A note on this clonotype: This likely comes from a read error, as the CDR3 has no conserved phenylalanine or tryptophan at its end. This chain joins TRBV6-1 and TRBJ2-2; D ambiguous. The V gene's germline CDR1 is MNHNS and CDR2 SASEGT. Trimming removed 0 bases at V and 10 bases at J, with 12 bases between. The CDR3 extends over 14 amino acids. CDR3 amino acids: CASSEAGYSVELFS. The CDR3 DNA reads TGTGCCAGCAGTGAAGCAGGATACTCCGTGGAGCTGTTTTCT.

Notes on this clonotype: At one end the junction does not follow the germline gene, possibly because of a read error. As DNA, the CDR3 is TGTGCCGGCAGTTATACCGCAGGGCCGAATGAAAAACTGTTTTTT. Translation: CAGSYTAGPNEKLFF. The chain employs TRBV6-5 and TRBJ1-4; a weak D match, TRBD1 (5 bases). The CDR3 has 15 amino acids. CDR1 is MNHEY and CDR2 is SVGAGI in the germline V gene.

This clonotype was picked up many times. The chain carries TRBV5-6 and TRBJ2-7; D is possibly TRBD1 (5 bases). Deletions cut 2 bases from V and 5 bases from J, with 11 bases between. There are 13 residues in the CDR3. Germline CDR1 and CDR2: SGHDT and YYEEEE. CDR3 DNA sequence: TGTGCCAGCAGCTTCAACAGGTGGGACGAGCAGTACTTC. Its protein product is CASSFNRWDEQYF.

V is TRBV28 and J is TRBJ2-1; D unclear. The CDR3 loop spans 16 amino acids. The germline CDR1 and CDR2 sequences are MDHEN and SYDVKM. The V gene lost 9 bases and the J gene lost 4 bases, with 22 bases spanning the gap. The CDR3 region has the DNA TGTGCCAGAGGAACGACCTGGATGGGCCCGTACAATGAGCAGTTCTTC. Protein sequence: CARGTTWMGPYNEQFF.

The sample holds many counts of this clonotype. DNA of the CDR3: TGTGCCAGCAGTTCGGGTCAGCGCCCCCAGTACTTC. It codes for CASSSGQRPQYF. J is TRBJ2-7 and V is TRBV6-5; D is unresolved. The CDR3 consists of 12 residues. V lost 4 bases, J lost 10 bases, and 14 bases lay in between. CDR1 and CDR2 from the germline V gene are MNHEY and SVGAGI.

The rearrangement uses TRBV29-1 and TRBJ1-6; possible D gene TRBD1, 5 bases. The CDR3 runs 13 residues. Germline assignment: CDR1 SQVTM and CDR2 ANQGSEA. The CDR3 region has the DNA TGCAGTGTTCGGACAAGGGTACGTTCACCCCTCCACTTT. This sequence encodes CSVRTRVRSPLHF.

Regarding this clonotype: At one end the junction does not follow the germline gene, possibly because of a read error. The genes are TRBV10-2 and TRBJ2-7, with TRBD2 matching over 12 bases. The CDR3 contains 16 residues. The germline gives CDR1 WSHSY, CDR2 SAAADI. Here the CDR3 reads CACSRLAGARAYKQYF. The CDR3 DNA reads as TGCGCCTGCAGCCGACTAGCGGGAGCCCGGGCCTACAAGCAGTACTTC.

As for this clonotype: Likely a read error: the CDR3 ends without its conserved phenylalanine or tryptophan. The chain recombines TRBV9 with TRBJ2-1, with 11 nucleotides matching TRBD2. Germline V gene data show CDR1 as SGDLS and CDR2 as YYNGEE. The CDR3 runs to 16 residues. In DNA, the CDR3 is TGTACCAGCAGCGGACCTTTAGCGGGAGGGAAGAATGAGCAGTTCCTC. Translating it yields CTSSGPLAGGKNEQFL.

There are many counts of this clonotype. The V gene is TRBV13, the J gene TRBJ2-2; possible D gene TRBD2, 5 bases. Germline V gene data show CDR1 as PRHDT and CDR2 as FYEKMQ (reference sequence). The CDR3 consists of 12 residues. Trimming pared 5 bases from V and 11 bases from J, leaving 12 bases between. In nucleotides, the CDR3 is TGTGCCAGCAGCCCACAAGGACTCGAGCTGTTTTTT. It translates to CASSPQGLELFF.

In the case of this clonotype: This CDR3 fails to terminate in the conserved phenylalanine or tryptophan, so it likely reflects a read error. No DNA is shown, since the ends of the CDR3 on it are uncertain; the CDR3 is the one TCRdb lists. The genes are TRBV6-5 and TRBJ1-2. CDR1 and CDR2 from the germline V gene are MNHEY and SVGAGI. The CDR3 extends over 13 residues, inclusive of both ends. The CDR3 loop reads CASSYQGGDGYIL.

As concerns this clonotype: Given a much more abundant clone one base away, this may be a read error. The chain carries TRBV7-8 and TRBJ2-5; 9 bases are a match to TRBD1. The germline gives CDR1 SGHVS, CDR2 FQNEAQ. The CDR3 loop spans 15 amino acids. V dropped 8 bases and J dropped 4; count of bases not matched to a gene: 11. The CDR3 loop reads CASGYGQGRGETQYF. The CDR3 nucleotides read TGTGCCAGCGGCTACGGACAGGGGAGGGGAGAGACCCAGTACTTC.